The clone carrying this TCR beta chain was counted ten times or more. The antigen remains undetermined. This specimen comes from a study of neurological immune-mediated disorders. Findings of the study overall: Private repertoires in all groups were suggested by the finding that expanded clones across subjects shared no CDR3 amino acid sequences. Healthy controls had more TCR clonal expansion than multiple sclerosis, which showed the least, whereas HTLV-1-associated myelopathy showed the most.

TCRdb independently ran MiXCR on the 5' RACE reads; one entry per CDR3 protein. The repertoire consists of under 70,000 distinct CDR3 sequences, with 24% occurring once and the leading ten covering about 4.9%. The time point is: technical triplicate 2. The unsorted libraries originated from 2 million PBMCs that had been stored at -80 C. J gave up 0 bases and V 4 bases, and 6 bases lay outside the gene matches. This CDR3 is built from 17 residues. The germline gives CDR1 SQVTM, CDR2 ANQGSEA. This TCR was recovered from a man in his sixties with HTLV-1-associated myelopathy (HAM/TSP). The genes are TRBV29-1 and TRBJ2-3, with 14 bases identical to TRBD2. The sample was PBMCs. The CDR3: CSVAGTSGGSSTDTQYF. The CDR3 bases are TGCAGCGTTGCCGGGACTAGCGGGGGCTCAAGCACAGATACGCAGTATTTT.